The T cell receptor (beta chain) described here comes from a study of CD8 T cells in ankylosing spondylitis. Study-wide results and limits: Disease-linked clones proved CD8+ and comparatively uncommon in peripheral blood. Characteristic of ankylosing spondylitis blood, it appeared, was a TCR beta motif comprising eight highly homologous variants. Reports of some motif variants in reactive arthritis synovial fluid and blood predate this one. There was reportedly significant enrichment of clones that were disease-linked in matched ankylosing spondylitis synovial fluid.

There are 13 residues in the CDR3. Germline CDR1 and CDR2: SGHTA and FQGNSA. With 3 bases removed from V and 2 bases from J, the gap between germline ends came to 7 bases. TCRdb reanalysed the 5' RACE reads using MiXCR and keeps one entry per CDR3 protein. The table lists a few hundred thousand distinct CDR3 sequences, roughly a tenth of them singletons. Ten or more counts support this clonotype. What it binds is not known. The sequenced sample consisted of blood, either unsorted or a sorted T cell fraction (not recorded which). The clonotype comes from a male donor with ankylosing spondylitis or in good health (not recorded which). The V and J genes are TRBV7-2 and TRBJ1-1; D remains ambiguous. CDR3 loop: CASSLVINTEAFF. The CDR3 DNA is TGTGCCAGCAGCTTGGTAATAAACACTGAAGCTTTCTTT.